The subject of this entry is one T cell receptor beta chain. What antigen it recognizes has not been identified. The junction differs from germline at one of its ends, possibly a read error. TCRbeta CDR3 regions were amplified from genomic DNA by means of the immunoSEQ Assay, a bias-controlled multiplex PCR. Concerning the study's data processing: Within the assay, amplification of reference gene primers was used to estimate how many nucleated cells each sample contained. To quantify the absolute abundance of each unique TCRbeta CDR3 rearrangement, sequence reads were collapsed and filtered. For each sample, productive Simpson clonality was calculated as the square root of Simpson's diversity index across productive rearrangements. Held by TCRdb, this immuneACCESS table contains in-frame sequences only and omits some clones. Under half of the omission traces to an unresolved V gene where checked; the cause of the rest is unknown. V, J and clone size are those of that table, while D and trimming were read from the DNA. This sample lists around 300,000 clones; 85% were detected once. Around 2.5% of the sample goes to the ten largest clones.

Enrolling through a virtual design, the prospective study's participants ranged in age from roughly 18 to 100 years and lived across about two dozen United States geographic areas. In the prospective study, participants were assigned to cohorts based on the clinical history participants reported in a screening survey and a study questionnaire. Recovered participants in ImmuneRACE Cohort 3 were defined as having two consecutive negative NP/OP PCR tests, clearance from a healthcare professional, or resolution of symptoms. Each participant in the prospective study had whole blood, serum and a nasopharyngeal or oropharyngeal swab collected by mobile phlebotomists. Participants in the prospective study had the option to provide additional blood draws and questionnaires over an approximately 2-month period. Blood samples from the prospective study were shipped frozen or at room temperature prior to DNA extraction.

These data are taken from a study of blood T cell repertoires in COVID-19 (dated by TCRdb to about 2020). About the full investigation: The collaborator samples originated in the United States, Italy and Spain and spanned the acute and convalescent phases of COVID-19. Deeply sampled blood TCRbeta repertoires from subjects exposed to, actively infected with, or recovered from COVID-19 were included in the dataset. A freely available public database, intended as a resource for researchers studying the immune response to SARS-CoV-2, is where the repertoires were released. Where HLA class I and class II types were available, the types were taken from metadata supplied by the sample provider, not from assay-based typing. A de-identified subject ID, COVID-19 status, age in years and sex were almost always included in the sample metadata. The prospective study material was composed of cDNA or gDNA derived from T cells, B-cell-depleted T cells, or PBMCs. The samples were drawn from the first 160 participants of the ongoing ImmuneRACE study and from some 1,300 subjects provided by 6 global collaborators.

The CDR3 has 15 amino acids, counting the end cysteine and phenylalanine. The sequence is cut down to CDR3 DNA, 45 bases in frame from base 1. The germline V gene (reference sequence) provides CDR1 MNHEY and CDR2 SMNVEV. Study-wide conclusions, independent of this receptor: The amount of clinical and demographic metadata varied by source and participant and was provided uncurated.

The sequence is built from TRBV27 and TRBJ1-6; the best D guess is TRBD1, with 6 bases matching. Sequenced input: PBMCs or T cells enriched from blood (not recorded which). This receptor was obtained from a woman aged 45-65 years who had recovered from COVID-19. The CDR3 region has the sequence CVSTTQGPGYSPLHF. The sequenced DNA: TGTGTCAGCACCACACAGGGCCCGGGGTATTCACCCCTCCACTTT.